Listed below are T cell receptor beta chains from one sample, sequenced in a study of patients and donors after allogeneic stem cell transplantation. MiXCR was run by TCRdb on the RT-PCR reads, yielding one entry per CDR3 protein. This sample has 800,000 to 1,000,000 distinct CDR3 sequences, with roughly 18% found just once. The sequencing input was blood, either unsorted or a sorted T cell fraction (not recorded which). The receptors here all came from a human donor who was either an allogeneic HSCT recipient or a stem cell or donor lymphocyte infusion donor (not recorded which). It is not recorded whose cells these are; they may come from a transplant donor. Each CDR3 is given with its conserved first and last residue. Fields, in order: V gene, CDR3 protein.

TRBV12-3/TRBV12-4 CASSLSRFQPQHF
TRBV29-1 CSVGRGKETQYF
TRBV20-1 CSAEGPGSSYNEQFF
TRBV29-1 CSVEDPPLGYTF
TRBV20-1 CSARQGRRNTEAFF
TRBV19 CASSTRQGRTNEKLFF
TRBV20-1 CSASWTGVYGYTF
TRBV7-2 CASSASPTGGRNEQFF
TRBV6-1 CASSRGTSGHNEQFF
TRBV7-9 CASSLDYRGYGYTF
TRBV5-6 CAVKGLNTEAFF
TRBV2 CARGGGSTDTQYF
TRBV20-1 CSARQYSNQPQHF
TRBV20-1 CSAITGKAAYEQYF
TRBV5-1 CASSHSTGLNGYTF
TRBV20-1 CSAQEDTDTQYF
TRBV12-3/TRBV12-4 CASSPYRGRTDTQYF
TRBV6-1 CASSPEGGRGETQYF
TRBV5-1 CASSLGAGKETQYF
TRBV12-3/TRBV12-4 CASSLETSLGAFF
TRBV4-1 CASSRGGGAAYEQYF
TRBV12-3/TRBV12-4 CASSLRQGQTQYF
TRBV6-2/TRBV6-3 CASSYLTETASTDTQYF
TRBV20-1 CSALPGTLGNTIYF
TRBV6-5 CASSYSLQVSYGYTF
TRBV4-1 CASSPSGTRNTEAFF
TRBV29-1 CSAGQSAYEQYF
TRBV15 CATSSVSGSRYGKNIQYF
TRBV20-1 CSAYEGEQYF
TRBV6-4 CASTAGTGGSNQPQHF
TRBV6-5 CASSYSGGTRNEKLFF
TRBV20-1 CSAMGGYTF